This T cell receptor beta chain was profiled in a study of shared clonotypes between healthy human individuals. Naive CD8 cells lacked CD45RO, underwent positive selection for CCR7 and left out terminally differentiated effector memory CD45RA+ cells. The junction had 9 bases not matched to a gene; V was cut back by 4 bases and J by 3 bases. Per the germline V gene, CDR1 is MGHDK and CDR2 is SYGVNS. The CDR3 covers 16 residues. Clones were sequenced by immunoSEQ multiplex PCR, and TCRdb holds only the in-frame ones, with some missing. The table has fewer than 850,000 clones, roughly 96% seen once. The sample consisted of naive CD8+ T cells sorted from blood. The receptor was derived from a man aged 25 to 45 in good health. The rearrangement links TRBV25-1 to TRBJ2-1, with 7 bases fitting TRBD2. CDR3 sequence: CASSAIGLAVYNEQFF. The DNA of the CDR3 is TGTGCCAGCAGTGCGATAGGGCTAGCGGTCTACAATGAGCAGTTCTTC.